These 26 T cell receptor beta chains share one sample of origin, sequenced in a study of blood T cells in healthy people across ages. Alongside a J-beta primer mix, a sample-barcoded 5' primer served in a second PCR lasting roughly 6 to 11 cycles. In TCRdb, the 5' RACE reads were re-called with MiXCR into one record per CDR3 protein. Of fewer than 700,000 distinct CDR3 sequences in the sample, under 55% were seen once. Sequencing used blood. The receptors derive from an elderly man in good health.

Ten or more counts support this clonotype. The rearrangement uses TRBV6-6 and TRBJ1-2, with TRBD1 matching over 8 bases. Germline CDR1 and CDR2: MNHNY and SVGAGI (reference sequence). The trim removed 2 bases at V and 6 bases at J, leaving 5 bases unmatched. The CDR3 extends over 14 amino acids. The CDR3 DNA reads as TGTGCCAGCAGTTACGGGCAGGGGGCAAATGGCTACACCTTC. Its translation: CASSYGQGANGYTF.

The rearrangement links TRBV7-3 to TRBJ1-6; TRBD1 agrees at 7 bases. This CDR3 spans 17 amino acids. Germline trimming cut 3 bases from V and 0 bases from J; bases unmatched to any gene: 5. The germline CDR1 and CDR2 sequences are SGHTA and FQGTGA. CDR3 amino acids: CASSFRTGSSYNSPLHF. In DNA, the CDR3 is TGTGCCAGCAGCTTCCGGACAGGCAGCTCCTATAATTCACCCCTCCACTTT.

This chain connects TRBV20-1 to TRBJ1-3; D call uncertain. CDR3 size: 12 residues. Germline V lookup: CDR1 DFQATT, CDR2 SNEGSKA (reference sequence). V gave up 6 bases and J gave up 2 bases, with 8 bases separating them. CDR3 sequence: CSARTAGNTIYF. In DNA, the CDR3 is TGCAGTGCCCGGACGGCTGGAAACACCATATATTTT.

The rearrangement uses TRBV2 and TRBJ2-6; 8 bases fit TRBD1. The CDR3 consists of 18 residues. Germline CDR1 is SNHLY and CDR2 is FYNNEI. With V trimmed by 8 bases and J by 0 bases, 12 bases remained unmatched. The CDR3 DNA reads TGTGCCAGCTTTGCCCGGGACAGGCCAAGCTCTGGGGCCAACGTCCTGACTTTC. Translated: CASFARDRPSSGANVLTF.

The rearrangement uses TRBV10-3 and TRBJ2-7; the D gene is possibly TRBD2 (6 bases). This CDR3 region has 14 residues. V lost 2 bases to trimming and J lost 2 bases, with 10 bases between them. The germline V gene has CDR1 ENHRY and CDR2 SYGVKD. The CDR3 coding sequence is TGTGCCATCAGTGAGCCGAGACTAGCCTACGAGCAGTACTTC. The encoded protein is CAISEPRLAYEQYF.

The rearrangement links TRBV5-1 to TRBJ2-1, with D maybe TRBD2 (6 bases). Germline V lookup: CDR1 SGHRS, CDR2 YFSETQ. The CDR3 is 15 residues long. V dropped 0 bases and J dropped 10 bases, with 17 bases sitting between them. CDR3 in amino acids: CASSLVGRGSGEQFF. CDR3 nucleotide sequence: TGCGCCAGCAGCTTGGTTGGCCGGGGGTCGGGGGAGCAGTTCTTC. Full variable domain (remainder filled in from reference TRBV5-1 and TRBJ2-1): KAGVTQTPRYLIKTRGQQVTLSCSPISGHRSVSWYQQTPGQGLQFLFEYFSETQRNKGNFPGRFSGRQFSNSRSEMNVSTLELGDSALYLCASSLVGRGSGEQFFGPGTRLTVL.

The chain carries TRBV6-6 and TRBJ1-1, with 9 bases that match TRBD1. This CDR3 contains 15 residues. Germline assignment: CDR1 MNHNY and CDR2 SVGAGI (reference sequence). The junction had 7 bases not matched to a gene; V was cut back by 4 bases and J by 4 bases. CDR3 region: CASSLPGQGATEAFF. The CDR3 nucleotides are TGTGCCAGCAGTTTACCGGGACAGGGCGCCACTGAAGCTTTCTTT.

This clonotype turned up a few times. The chain employs TRBV4-2 and TRBJ2-4; 11 bases map to TRBD1. J gave up 13 bases and V 2 bases, and 10 bases lay outside the gene matches. The germline gives CDR1 LGHNA, CDR2 YNFKEQ. The CDR3 is 15 amino acids. The CDR3 nucleotides are TGTGCCAGCAGCCAATCCGGACAGGGGGCGGGGGAGCAGTACTTC. This codes for CASSQSGQGAGEQYF.

This rearrangement joins TRBV20-1 to TRBJ2-1; D is unresolved. Germline V gives CDR1 DFQATT, CDR2 SNEGSKA (reference sequence). The length of the CDR3 is 17 residues. Trimming removed 3 bases from V and 0 bases from J, with 18 bases in between. CDR3 DNA sequence: TGCAGTGCTAGGCGCGCGGACGGGCCTCACTCCTACAATGAGCAGTTCTTC. Translating it yields CSARRADGPHSYNEQFF.

This chain joins TRBV7-2 and TRBJ2-7, with D maybe TRBD2 (5 bases). The CDR3 is 13 residues long. V dropped 8 bases and J dropped 3 bases, with 14 bases sitting between them. Germline V gene data show CDR1 as SGHTA and CDR2 as FQGNSA. CDR3 protein: CASRESGYYEQYF. In DNA, the CDR3 is TGTGCCAGCCGAGAGAGCGGTTACTACGAGCAGTACTTC.

This clonotype was observed a handful of times. The chain couples TRBV15 to TRBJ2-3; D is undetermined. The CDR3 contains 16 residues. Looked up from germline, CDR1 is LNHNV and CDR2 is YYDKDF (reference sequence). The V gene lost 0 bases and the J gene lost 2 bases, with 12 bases spanning the gap. The CDR3 region is CATSRDRLSNTDTQYF. The CDR3 DNA is TGTGCCACCAGCAGAGATCGGTTATCGAACACAGATACGCAGTATTTT.

V is TRBV6-2 or TRBV6-3 and J is TRBJ2-5; D unclear. Germline CDR1 and CDR2: MNHEY and SVGEGT. With 5 bases removed from V and 0 bases from J, the gap between germline ends came to 16 bases. The CDR3 extends over 16 amino acids. For the CDR3, the DNA is TGTGCCAGCAGTCTCGGTGAGACACTGTACCAAGAGACCCAGTACTTC. Protein: CASSLGETLYQETQYF.

V gene TRBV6-2 or TRBV6-3 combines with J gene TRBJ2-1; 9 bases are shared with TRBD1. Germline CDR1 is MNHEY and CDR2 is SVGEGT. With 4 bases clipped from V and 4 bases from J, the junction kept 8 bases outside the gene matches. The CDR3 totals 16 residues. The DNA for the CDR3 is TGTGCCAGCAGTTCGCCCCCGGGACAGGGATACAATGAGCAGTTCTTC. Protein: CASSSPPGQGYNEQFF.

Here the CDR3 reads CSASVGGNIQYF. Here the CDR3 DNA reads TGCAGTGCTAGTGTGGGAGGAAACATTCAGTACTTC. The V and J genes are TRBV20-1 and TRBJ2-4; D perhaps matches TRBD2 (6 bases). With 3 bases removed from V and 6 bases from J, the gap between germline ends came to 9 bases. The length of the CDR3 is 12 residues. Germline CDR1 DFQATT, CDR2 SNEGSKA (reference sequence).

This clonotype was counted once. The V gene is TRBV20-1, the J gene TRBJ1-1; 7 nucleotides line up with TRBD1. This CDR3 has 14 amino acids. Germline V lookup: CDR1 DFQATT, CDR2 SNEGSKA (reference sequence). V gave up 8 bases and J gave up 5 bases; unmatched junction bases: 14. The CDR3 DNA sequence: TGCAGTCCCGGACAGGCTCGGGATGGGACTGAAGCTTTCTTT. This translates into CSPGQARDGTEAFF.

The chain joins TRBV7-9 to TRBJ2-5, with D perhaps matching TRBD1 (6 bases). The DNA end is a closer match to TRBJ2-7, so the J assignment may be wrong. The CDR3 is 15 amino acids. Germline V gene lookup returns CDR1 SEHNR and CDR2 FQNEAQ (reference sequence). The CDR3 DNA reads TGTGCCAGCACCCTAAATCCGGGACACACCGCCGAGCAGTACTTC. Translation gives CASTLNPGHTAEQYF.

This rearrangement joins TRBV10-3 to TRBJ1-5, with 7 bases lining up with TRBD1. In germline, CDR1 is ENHRY, CDR2 SYGVKD. The CDR3 totals 15 residues. Trimming cost V 0 bases and J 7 bases; bases outside gene matches: 6. The CDR3 region is CAISESGQGVQPQHF. CDR3 DNA: TGTGCCATCAGTGAGTCTGGCCAGGGGGTCCAGCCCCAGCATTTT.

The gene calls are TRBV11-2 and TRBJ2-7, with D possibly matching TRBD1 (6 bases). V dropped 6 bases and J dropped 1 base, with 10 bases sitting between them. This CDR3 spans 13 amino acids. Germline loops: CDR1 SGHAT, CDR2 FQNNGV. CDR3 sequence: CASRVTGSYEQYF. DNA of the CDR3: TGTGCCAGCAGGGTAACAGGGTCCTACGAGCAGTACTTC.

V usage is TRBV7-9 and J usage is TRBJ1-2, with TRBD1 as a possible D gene (6 bases). The CDR3 has 15 amino acids. Deletions cut 4 bases from V and 7 bases from J, with 19 bases between. Germline V gives CDR1 SEHNR, CDR2 FQNEAQ (reference sequence). This CDR3 is CASSSRWGRPGGYTF. CDR3 bases: TGTGCCAGCAGCTCCCGGTGGGGGCGGCCCGGTGGCTACACCTTC.

This chain links TRBV3-1 with TRBJ1-4; D uncertain. CDR1 and CDR2 from the germline V gene are LGHDT and YNNKEL (reference sequence). Deletions cut 8 bases from V and 8 bases from J, with 18 bases between. There are 14 residues in the CDR3. CDR3 sequence: CASSSGLAEEKLFF. The CDR3 DNA sequence: TGTGCCAGCTCCTCGGGTCTCGCGGAGGAAAAACTGTTTTTT.

This clonotype occurred a few times. V usage is TRBV9 and J usage is TRBJ1-1; no clear D gene. From germline, CDR1 is SGDLS and CDR2 YYNGEE. The CDR3 totals 14 residues. V gave up 0 bases and J gave up 1 base, with 7 bases separating them. The CDR3 here is CASSVGGENTEAFF. The CDR3, as DNA: TGTGCCAGCAGCGTAGGTGGGGAGAACACTGAAGCTTTCTTT.

V is TRBV7-9 and J is TRBJ2-1, with a possible D match to TRBD1 (6 bases). CDR1 is SEHNR and CDR2 is FQNEAQ in the germline V gene (reference sequence). Trimming cost V 5 bases and J 0 bases, with 11 bases left between them. The CDR3 length is 15 residues. The CDR3 protein is CASSTTGSSYNEQFF. CDR3 DNA sequence: TGTGCCAGCAGCACCACAGGGAGCTCCTACAATGAGCAGTTCTTC.

This sequence joins TRBV7-9 and TRBJ1-4, with a possible D match to TRBD1 (5 bases). CDR1 SEHNR and CDR2 FQNEAQ come from the germline V gene (reference sequence). The CDR3 loop spans 18 amino acids. The V end lost 6 bases, the J end lost 5 bases, and 25 bases lay between the germline ends. CDR3 nucleotides: TGTGCCAGCAGTTTCGGGGGTGGTCGATTGGCGTCCAATGAAAAACTGTTTTTT. It codes for CASSFGGGRLASNEKLFF.

This clonotype appeared many times. The gene calls are TRBV6-6 and TRBJ2-5; D remains ambiguous. The CDR3 extends over 14 amino acids. Germline V lookup: CDR1 MNHNY, CDR2 SVGAGI (reference sequence). With 0 bases removed from V and 5 bases from J, the gap between germline ends came to 10 bases. As DNA, the CDR3 is TGTGCCAGCAGTTACTCGAAGCTCGCCGAGACCCAGTACTTC. This gives the protein CASSYSKLAETQYF.

The V gene is TRBV6-2 or TRBV6-3, the J gene TRBJ2-3, with D tentatively TRBD1 or TRBD2 (5 bases each). CDR1 MNHEY and CDR2 SVGEGT come from the germline V gene. The CDR3 has 13 residues. Trimming cost V 7 bases and J 6 bases, with 14 bases left between them. The CDR3 sequence: CASTEGSPDTQYF. The DNA for the CDR3 is TGTGCCAGCACCGAGGGGTCTCCCGATACGCAGTATTTT.

The rearrangement uses TRBV7-2 and TRBJ2-3; 9 bases match TRBD1. Germline CDR1 and CDR2: SGHTA and FQGNSA. The V and J ends lost 4 bases and 3 bases, in that order; junction bases with no gene match: 5. The length of the CDR3 is 15 residues. CDR3: CASSSGTGITDTQYF. The DNA of the CDR3 is TGTGCCAGCAGCTCCGGGACAGGGATAACAGATACGCAGTATTTT.